This passage covers 29 T cell receptor beta chains from one sample sequenced in a study of control samples from healthy donors and cancer patients. Assay: immunoSEQ multiplex PCR; the TCRdb copy retains only in-frame clones and omits some. The sample includes approximately 100,000 clones, around nine tenths of them seen just once. Sequencing was done on a sample of blood. Receptors originate from a woman aged 50 to 60 in good health.

J is TRBJ2-7 and V is TRBV5-6; 7 bases are shared with TRBD2. The CDR3 extends over 14 amino acids. Germline values: CDR1 SGHDT, CDR2 YYEEEE. V lost 4 bases and J lost 3; bases outside the gene matches: 7. The CDR3 spells CASSPSSGFYEQYV. CDR3 in DNA: TGTGCCAGCAGCCCGTCTAGCGGATTCTACGAGCAGTACGTC.

The DNA of the CDR3 is TGTGCCAGCAGCATCGGACTAGCGATCACAGATACGCAGTATTTT. The encoded protein is CASSIGLAITDTQYF. The chain combines TRBV13 with TRBJ2-3, with TRBD2 matching 9 bases. V trimming: 5 bases; J trimming: 2 bases; junction bases outside the gene matches: 5. CDR3 length: 15 residues. Germline V gene sequence: CDR1 PRHDT, CDR2 FYEKMQ (reference sequence). Using reference TRBV13 and TRBJ2-3 for the parts outside the CDR3, the full variable domain is AAGVIQSPRHLIKEKRETATLKCYPIPRHDTVYWYQQGPGQDPQFLISFYEKMQSDKGSIPDRFSAQQFSDYHSELNMSSLELGDSALYFCASSIGLAITDTQYFGPGTRLTVL.

The CDR3 region has the DNA TGCAGTCTCCCTGAAGCTTTCTTT. Its protein product is CSLPEAFF. The chain combines TRBV20-1 with TRBJ1-1; D is unresolved. Trimming took 8 bases from V and 6 from J, leaving 4 bases between them. Germline assignment: CDR1 DFQATT and CDR2 SNEGSKA (reference sequence). This CDR3 contains 8 residues.

This chain uses TRBV6-2 or TRBV6-3 with TRBJ1-3; D gene uncertain. Germline CDR1 MNHEY, CDR2 SVGEGT. V dropped 1 base and J dropped 2 bases, with 9 bases sitting between them. This CDR3 is built from 15 residues. The CDR3 DNA is TGTGCCAGCAGTTACTTGGGGTCAGCTGGAAACACCATATATTTT. Translating it yields CASSYLGSAGNTIYF.

CDR3 sequence: CASSVQGSPLHF. The CDR3 coding sequence is TGTGCCAGCAGTGTACAGGGGTCACCCCTCCACTTT. This sequence joins TRBV12-3 or TRBV12-4 and TRBJ1-6; 7 positions match TRBD1. The CDR3 is 12 amino acids. Trimming took 5 bases from V and 10 from J; bases not matched to a gene: 2.

The rearrangement uses TRBV7-3 and TRBJ2-3, with 9 nucleotides matching TRBD2. Germline V gene sequence: CDR1 SGHTA, CDR2 FQGTGA. The V segment lost 5 bases and the J segment 8 bases; nucleotides outside the gene matches: 14. CDR3 length equals 16 residues. In nucleotides, the CDR3 is TGTGCCAGCAGCACCCGGGGTAGCGGGGGACGGGTTACGCAGTATTTT. It specifies CASSTRGSGGRVTQYF. Supplemented by reference TRBV7-3 and TRBJ2-3, the full variable domain reads GAGVSQTPSNKVTEKGKYVELRCDPISGHTALYWYRQSLGQGPEFLIYFQGTGAADDSGLPNDRFFAVRPEGSVSTLKIQRTERGDSAVYLCASSTRGSGGRVTQYFGPGTRLTVL.

This rearrangement joins TRBV18 to TRBJ1-1; D is possibly TRBD1 (5 bases). Per the germline V gene, CDR1 is KGHSH and CDR2 is LQKENI. The CDR3 consists of 12 residues. The V gene lost 7 bases and the J gene lost 1 base, with 7 bases spanning the gap. CDR3: CASFQGNTEAFF. The CDR3 DNA sequence: TGTGCCAGCTTCCAGGGGAACACTGAAGCTTTCTTT.

The rearrangement uses TRBV4-3 and TRBJ2-1, with D perhaps matching TRBD1 or TRBD2 (5 bases each). Germline CDR1 and CDR2: LGHNA and YSLEER. This CDR3 is built from 17 residues. V lost 2 bases and J 2 bases, leaving 16 bases between the germline ends. CDR3 protein: CASSQSMPGAAYNEQFF. CDR3 coding DNA: TGCGCCAGCAGCCAATCAATGCCCGGGGCAGCCTACAATGAGCAGTTCTTC.

This clone turned up a few times. The gene calls are TRBV19 and TRBJ2-2; tentatively, D is TRBD1 (5 bases). In germline, CDR1 is LNHDA, CDR2 SQIVND (reference sequence). The CDR3 runs to 14 residues. The germline V and J ends were trimmed by 2 bases and 9 bases, with 13 bases remaining between them. The CDR3 region is CASSIIKTARELFF. The CDR3 nucleotides read TGTGCCAGTAGTATAATCAAGACAGCCAGGGAGCTGTTTTTT.

This clone turned up a few times. The chain recombines TRBV6-5 with TRBJ1-4, with D possibly matching TRBD1 (6 bases). The ends were cut back, 8 bases at V and 7 bases at J, with 14 bases in the middle. CDR3 length: 13 amino acids. CDR1 and CDR2 from the germline V gene are MNHEY and SVGAGI. The chain's CDR3 is CASGRGGGEKLFF. CDR3 coding DNA: TGTGCCAGCGGGAGGGGGGGCGGTGAAAAACTGTTTTTT.

This clone was observed a few times. One end of the junction is discordant with germline, which a read error may explain. The rearrangement joins TRBV4-3 to TRBJ1-6; TRBD1 matches at 8 bases. This CDR3 has 16 amino acids. CDR1 is LGHNA, CDR2 YSLEER, per germline. CDR3 sequence (DNA): TGCGCCAGCAGTCAAGGTTTCGTACAGGGGGTATCACCCCTCCACTTT. Protein sequence: CASSQGFVQGVSPLHF.

The table lists this clone with a count of one. V is TRBV3-1 (or the pseudogene TRBV3-2) and J is TRBJ2-7; D is undetermined. Trimming took 0 bases from V and 6 from J, leaving 12 bases between them. CDR1 and CDR2 from the germline V gene are LGHDT and YNNKEL (reference sequence). The CDR3 runs to 14 residues. CDR3 region: CASSQDPHASEQYV. The CDR3 DNA reads as TGTGCCAGCAGCCAAGATCCTCACGCAAGCGAGCAGTACGTC.

J is TRBJ1-1 and V is TRBV12-3 or TRBV12-4; no clear D. This CDR3 comprises 11 residues. Trimming took off 5 bases at V and 11 bases at J, with 12 bases between the two ends. The CDR3 bases are TGTGCCAGCAGTCGGGGTAAGACGGCTTTCTTT. This encodes CASSRGKTAFF.

This chain links TRBV11-2 with TRBJ1-1; D is uncertain. V lost 3 bases and J 0 bases, leaving 2 bases between the germline ends. The CDR3 is 12 amino acids. CDR1 is SGHAT and CDR2 is FQNNGV in the germline V gene. CDR3 loop: CASSFMNTEAFF. The CDR3 nucleotides read TGTGCCAGCAGCTTTATGAACACTGAAGCTTTCTTT.

This clone appeared a single time. The chain couples TRBV5-4 to TRBJ2-3, with 10 bases lining up with TRBD1. Trimming took 3 bases from V and 2 from J; bases not matched to a gene: 12. CDR1 and CDR2 (germline): SGHNT, YYREEE (reference sequence). The CDR3 is 18 amino acids. For the CDR3, the DNA is TGTGCCAGCAGCTCTCCGGCCCCCGGGACAGGGGACACAGATACGCAGTATTTT. Encoded protein: CASSSPAPGTGDTDTQYF. Using reference TRBV5-4 and TRBJ2-3 for the parts outside the CDR3, the full variable domain is ETGVTQSPTHLIKTRGQQVTLRCSSQSGHNTVSWYQQALGQGPQFIFQYYREEENGRGNFPPRFSGLQFPNYSSELNVNALELDDSALYLCASSSPAPGTGDTDTQYFGPGTRLTVL.

The sample holds a few counts of this clone. The chain uses TRBV4-3 and TRBJ2-7; D might be TRBD2 (6 bases). Trimming removed 1 base at V and 1 base at J, with 23 bases between. Germline V CDR1 and CDR2: LGHNA, YSLEER. The CDR3 extends over 19 amino acids. The DNA of the CDR3 is TGCGCCAGCAGCCAAGGTATGGAGGGGCTATTAGGAGCATCCTACGAGCAGTACGTC. As protein: CASSQGMEGLLGASYEQYV.

This clone was observed a few times. This rearrangement joins TRBV9 to TRBJ1-5; no firm D call. CDR3 length equals 15 residues. Trimming took 1 base from V and 4 from J, leaving 12 bases between them. In germline, CDR1 is SGDLS, CDR2 YYNGEE. The CDR3 loop is CASSVSSVANQPQHF. For the CDR3, the DNA is TGTGCCAGCAGCGTATCATCAGTCGCAAATCAGCCCCAGCATTTT.

This clone occurred a few times. V usage is TRBV1 and J usage is TRBJ2-7; whether TRBD2, the table's D call, matches the DNA was not checked. TRBV1 corresponds to a pseudogene. The CDR3 sequence is 15 residues long. The CDR3 DNA reads as TGCACCAGCAGCGCCAGACTAGCGGGACCCTACGAGCAGTACTTC. Translated: CTSSARLAGPYEQYF.

This clone was found a few times. CDR3 sequence: CATSSQPGPQHF. In DNA form, the CDR3 reads TGTGCCACCAGCAGTCAACCTGGGCCCCAGCATTTT. The chain uses TRBV15 and TRBJ1-5; D is unresolved. Trimming removed 3 bases at V and 9 bases at J, with 9 bases between. Germline lookup yields CDR1 LNHNV and CDR2 YYDKDF (reference sequence). The length of the CDR3 is 12 residues.

A single count supports this clone. The J gene is TRBJ2-7, the V gene TRBV9; TRBD2 is a possible D gene (6 bases). Trimming pared 4 bases from V and 2 bases from J, leaving 19 bases between. From germline, CDR1 is SGDLS and CDR2 YYNGEE. The CDR3 covers 16 residues. CDR3 sequence (DNA): TGTGCCAGCAGCATACGCGGGGACGGTCTGCCCTACGAGCAGTACTTC. Translating gives CASSIRGDGLPYEQYF.

The chain is built from TRBV4-2 and TRBJ1-6; maybe TRBD1 (6 bases). Trimming left V 1 base short and J 2 bases short, with 12 bases between. The CDR3 consists of 17 residues. Germline V lookup: CDR1 LGHNA, CDR2 YNFKEQ. In nucleotides, the CDR3 is TGTGCCAGCAGCCAAGCAGGGGTCGGTACCTATAATTCACCCCTCCACTTT. It translates to CASSQAGVGTYNSPLHF.

This clone occurred a few times. The chain joins TRBV7-2 to TRBJ1-4, with D possibly matching TRBD1 (5 bases). Trimming took 10 bases from V and 0 from J, leaving 15 bases between them. This CDR3 region has 15 residues. Germline CDR1 is SGHTA and CDR2 is FQGNSA. This CDR3 is CAIKGRATTNEKLFF. The CDR3 region has the DNA TGTGCCATCAAGGGCAGGGCCACAACTAATGAAAAACTGTTTTTT.

This chain uses TRBV6-5 with TRBJ1-1, with D hard to call. CDR3 length: 13 amino acids. The germline CDR1 and CDR2 sequences are MNHEY and SVGAGI. Trimming cost V 7 bases and J 5 bases, with 14 bases left between them. This CDR3 is CASNNGLRTEAFF. CDR3 DNA: TGTGCCAGCAACAACGGGCTGCGGACTGAAGCTTTCTTT.

The chain employs TRBV7-8 and TRBJ2-5; D gene ambiguous. The length of the CDR3 is 16 residues. V was pared by 1 base and J by 5 bases, with 17 bases between. Germline V CDR1 and CDR2: SGHVS, FQNEAQ. CDR3 amino acids: CASSLVLRPSMETQYF. In nucleotides, the CDR3 is TGTGCCAGCAGCTTAGTACTACGGCCCTCAATGGAGACCCAGTACTTC.

The rearrangement joins TRBV7-3 to TRBJ2-1, with D unresolved. This CDR3 contains 13 residues. The V gene lost 2 bases and the J gene lost 6 bases, with 8 bases spanning the gap. Germline CDR1 SGHTA, CDR2 FQGTGA. The CDR3: CASSLRSSNEQFF. In nucleotides, the CDR3 is TGTGCCAGCAGCTTACGGTCAAGCAATGAGCAGTTCTTC.

The chain combines TRBV6-6 with TRBJ2-3; D is unresolved. CDR3 length: 13 residues. The V gene's germline CDR1 is MNHNY and CDR2 SVGAGI (reference sequence). Trimming pared 7 bases from V and 4 bases from J, leaving 12 bases between. In nucleotides, the CDR3 is TGTGCCAGCAATCGTATTGGGGCAGATACGCAGTATTTT. It yields the protein CASNRIGADTQYF.

V usage is TRBV2 and J usage is TRBJ2-7; 12 positions match TRBD2. The germline V gene has CDR1 SNHLY and CDR2 FYNNEI. The CDR3 consists of 16 residues. J was trimmed by 0 bases and V by 5 bases; bases with no gene match: 5. The CDR3 reads CASSRLAGVSSYEQYF. CDR3 bases: TGTGCCAGCAGTAGACTAGCGGGGGTCAGCTCCTACGAGCAGTACTTC.

This chain connects TRBV18 to TRBJ1-1, with D uncertain. This CDR3 has 15 residues. V was trimmed by 2 bases and J by 3 bases, leaving 13 bases between them. Germline CDR1 reads KGHSH; CDR2 reads LQKENI. The CDR3 spells CASSPSRRVDTEAFF. The DNA of the CDR3 is TGTGCCAGCTCACCATCGCGAAGGGTGGACACTGAAGCTTTCTTT.

V usage is TRBV18 and J usage is TRBJ1-4, with a tentative D call TRBD1 (5 bases). CDR3 size: 13 residues. CDR1 and CDR2 from the germline V gene are KGHSH and LQKENI. Trimming removed 4 bases at V and 4 bases at J, with 7 bases between. The CDR3 loop is CASSQGINEKLFF. The DNA of the CDR3 is TGTGCCAGCTCACAGGGGATTAATGAAAAACTGTTTTTT.